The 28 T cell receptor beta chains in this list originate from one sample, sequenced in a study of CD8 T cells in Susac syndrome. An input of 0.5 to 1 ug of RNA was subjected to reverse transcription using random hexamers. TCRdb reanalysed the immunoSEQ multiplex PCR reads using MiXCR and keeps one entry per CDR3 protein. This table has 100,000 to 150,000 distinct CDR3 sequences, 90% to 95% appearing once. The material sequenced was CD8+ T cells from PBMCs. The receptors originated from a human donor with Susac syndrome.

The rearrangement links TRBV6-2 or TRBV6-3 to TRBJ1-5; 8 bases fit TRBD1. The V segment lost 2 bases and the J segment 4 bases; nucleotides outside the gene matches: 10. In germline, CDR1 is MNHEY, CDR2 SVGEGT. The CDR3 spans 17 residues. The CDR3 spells CASSYRLQGAWNQPQHF. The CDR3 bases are TGTGCCAGCAGTTACAGGCTCCAGGGGGCTTGGAATCAGCCCCAGCATTTT.

This CDR3 is CAISELEQETQYF. The CDR3 DNA follows: TGTGCCATCAGTGAGCTAGAGCAAGAGACCCAGTACTTC. The genes are TRBV10-3 and TRBJ2-5; D is undetermined. V was shortened by 2 bases and J by 2 bases, with 6 bases between the two germline ends. Germline V gene data show CDR1 as ENHRY and CDR2 as SYGVKD. The CDR3 totals 13 residues.

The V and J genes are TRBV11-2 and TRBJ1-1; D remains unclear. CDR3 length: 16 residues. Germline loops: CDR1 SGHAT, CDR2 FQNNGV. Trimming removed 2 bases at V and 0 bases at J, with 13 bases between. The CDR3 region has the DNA TGTGCCAGCAGCTTAAGTCCGTGGACGCTGAACACTGAAGCTTTCTTT. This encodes CASSLSPWTLNTEAFF.

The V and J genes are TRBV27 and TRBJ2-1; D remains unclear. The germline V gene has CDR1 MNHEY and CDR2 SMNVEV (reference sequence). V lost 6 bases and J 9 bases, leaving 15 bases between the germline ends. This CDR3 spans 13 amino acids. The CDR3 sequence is CASSLTAFGEQFF. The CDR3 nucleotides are TGTGCCAGCAGCCTTACAGCCTTTGGTGAGCAGTTCTTC.

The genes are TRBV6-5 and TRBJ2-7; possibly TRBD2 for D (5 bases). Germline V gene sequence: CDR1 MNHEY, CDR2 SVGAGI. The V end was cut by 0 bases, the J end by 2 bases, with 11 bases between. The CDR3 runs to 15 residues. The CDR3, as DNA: TGTGCCAGCAGTTACTCGAAGTCTAGCCCCTACGAGCAGTACTTC. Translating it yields CASSYSKSSPYEQYF.

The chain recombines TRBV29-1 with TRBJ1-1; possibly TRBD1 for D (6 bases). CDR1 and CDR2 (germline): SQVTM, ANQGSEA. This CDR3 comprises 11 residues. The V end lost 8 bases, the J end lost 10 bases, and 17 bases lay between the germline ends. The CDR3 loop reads CSTSEGVLAFF. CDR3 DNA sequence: TGCAGCACGTCTGAGGGGGTCTTAGCTTTCTTT.

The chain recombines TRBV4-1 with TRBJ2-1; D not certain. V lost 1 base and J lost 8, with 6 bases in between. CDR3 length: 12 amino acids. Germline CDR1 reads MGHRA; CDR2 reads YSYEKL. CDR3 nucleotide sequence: TGCGCCAGCAGCCAAGGGTGGGATGAGCAGTTCTTC. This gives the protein CASSQGWDEQFF.

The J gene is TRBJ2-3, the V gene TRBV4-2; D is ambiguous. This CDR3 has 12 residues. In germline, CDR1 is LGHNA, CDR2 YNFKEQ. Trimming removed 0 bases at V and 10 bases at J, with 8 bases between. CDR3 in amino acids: CASSQDLRSQYF. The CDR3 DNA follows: TGTGCCAGCAGCCAAGATTTGAGGTCGCAGTATTTT.

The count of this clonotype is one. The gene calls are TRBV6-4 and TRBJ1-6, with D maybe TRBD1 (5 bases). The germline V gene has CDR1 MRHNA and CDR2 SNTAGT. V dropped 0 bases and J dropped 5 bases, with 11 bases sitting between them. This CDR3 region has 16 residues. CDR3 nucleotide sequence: TGTGCCAGCAGTGACTCTTCGACGGGGGATAATTCACCCCTCCACTTT. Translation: CASSDSSTGDNSPLHF.

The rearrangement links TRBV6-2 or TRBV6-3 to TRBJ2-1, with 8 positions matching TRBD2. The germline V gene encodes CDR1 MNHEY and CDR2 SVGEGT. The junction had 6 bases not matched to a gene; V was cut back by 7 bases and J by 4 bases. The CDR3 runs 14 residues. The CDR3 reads CASTAREGYNEQFF. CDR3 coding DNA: TGTGCCAGCACCGCCCGGGAGGGGTACAATGAGCAGTTCTTC.

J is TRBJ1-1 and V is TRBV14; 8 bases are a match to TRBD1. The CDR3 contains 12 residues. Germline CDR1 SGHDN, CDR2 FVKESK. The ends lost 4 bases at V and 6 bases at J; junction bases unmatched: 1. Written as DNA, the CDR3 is TGTGCCAGCAGCCCGGACAGGGCTGAAGCTTTCTTT. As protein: CASSPDRAEAFF. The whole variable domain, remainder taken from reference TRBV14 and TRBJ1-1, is EAGVTQFPSHSVIEKGQTVTLRCDPISGHDNLYWYRRVMGKEIKFLLHFVKESKQDESGMPNNRFLAERTGGTYSTLKVQPAELEDSGVYFCASSPDRAEAFFGQGTRLTVV.

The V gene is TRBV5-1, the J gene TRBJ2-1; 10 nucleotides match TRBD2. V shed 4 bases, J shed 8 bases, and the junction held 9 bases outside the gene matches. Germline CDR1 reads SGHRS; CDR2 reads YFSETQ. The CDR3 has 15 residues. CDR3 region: CASSGSGGAGDEQFF. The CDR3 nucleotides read TGCGCCAGCAGCGGGAGCGGGGGGGCCGGGGATGAGCAGTTCTTC.

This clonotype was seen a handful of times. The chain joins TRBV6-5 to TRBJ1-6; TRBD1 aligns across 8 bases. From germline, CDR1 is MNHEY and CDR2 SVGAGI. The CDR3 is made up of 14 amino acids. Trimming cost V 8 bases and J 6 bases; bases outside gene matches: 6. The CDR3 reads CASSPTGANSPLHF. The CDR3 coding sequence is TGTGCCAGCTCCCCGACAGGGGCTAATTCACCCCTCCACTTT.

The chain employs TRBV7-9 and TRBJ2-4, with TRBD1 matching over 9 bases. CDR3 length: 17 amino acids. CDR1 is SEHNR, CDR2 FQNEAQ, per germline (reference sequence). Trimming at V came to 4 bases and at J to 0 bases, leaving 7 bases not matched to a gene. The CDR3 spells CASSWDRDPLAKNIQYF. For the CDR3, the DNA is TGTGCCAGCAGCTGGGACAGGGACCCTTTAGCCAAAAACATTCAGTACTTC.

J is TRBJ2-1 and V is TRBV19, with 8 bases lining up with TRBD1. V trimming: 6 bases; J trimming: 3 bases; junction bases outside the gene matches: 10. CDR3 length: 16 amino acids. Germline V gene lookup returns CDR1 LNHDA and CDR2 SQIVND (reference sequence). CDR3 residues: CASRSTGVGGYNEQFF. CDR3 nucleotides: TGTGCCAGTAGATCGACAGGGGTGGGTGGCTACAATGAGCAGTTCTTC. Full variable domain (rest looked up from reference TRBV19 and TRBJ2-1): DGGITQSPKYLFRKEGQNVTLSCEQNLNHDAMYWYRQDPGQGLRLIYYSQIVNDFQKGDIAEGYSVSREKKESFPLTVTSAQKNPTAFYLCASRSTGVGGYNEQFFGPGTRLTVL.

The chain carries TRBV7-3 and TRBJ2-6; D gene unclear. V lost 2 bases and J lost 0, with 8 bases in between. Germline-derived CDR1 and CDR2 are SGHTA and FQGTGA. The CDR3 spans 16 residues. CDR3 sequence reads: CASSLQFHSGANVLTF. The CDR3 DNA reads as TGTGCCAGCAGCTTACAGTTTCACTCTGGGGCCAACGTCCTGACTTTC.

The chain's CDR3 is CASSGGLAGSETQYF. CDR3 bases: TGTGCCAGCAGTGGGGGACTAGCGGGAAGTGAGACCCAGTACTTC. This chain connects TRBV25-1 to TRBJ2-5; TRBD2 agrees at 13 bases. The J segment lost 5 bases and the V segment lost 4 bases, leaving 4 bases of the junction unmatched. Germline loops: CDR1 MGHDK, CDR2 SYGVNS. There are 15 residues in the CDR3.

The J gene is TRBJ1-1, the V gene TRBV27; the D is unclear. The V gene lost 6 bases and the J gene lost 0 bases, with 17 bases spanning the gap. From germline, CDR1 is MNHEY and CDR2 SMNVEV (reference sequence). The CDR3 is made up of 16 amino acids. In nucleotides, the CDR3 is TGTGCCAGCAGGGAGGCGGTGGCGTTGATGAACACTGAAGCTTTCTTT. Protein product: CASREAVALMNTEAFF.

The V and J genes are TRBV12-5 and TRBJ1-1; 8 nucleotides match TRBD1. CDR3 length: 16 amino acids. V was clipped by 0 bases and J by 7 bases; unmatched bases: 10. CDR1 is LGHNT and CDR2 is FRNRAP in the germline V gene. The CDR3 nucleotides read TGTGCTAGTGGTTTGGTACTAGGCAGGGGGCATGGTGAAGCTTTCTTT. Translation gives CASGLVLGRGHGEAFF.

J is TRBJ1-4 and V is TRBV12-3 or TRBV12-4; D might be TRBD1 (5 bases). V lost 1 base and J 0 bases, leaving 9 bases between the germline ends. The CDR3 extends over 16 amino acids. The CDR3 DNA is TGTGCCAGCAGTTTAGGACAGCCTACAACTAATGAAAAACTGTTTTTT. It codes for CASSLGQPTTNEKLFF.

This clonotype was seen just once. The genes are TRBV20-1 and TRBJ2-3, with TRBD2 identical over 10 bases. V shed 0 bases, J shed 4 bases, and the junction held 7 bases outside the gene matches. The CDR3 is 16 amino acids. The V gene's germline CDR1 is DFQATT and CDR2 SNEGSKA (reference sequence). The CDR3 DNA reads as TGCAGTGCTAGAGACGTCAGCGGGGGGGACGCAGATACGCAGTATTTT. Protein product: CSARDVSGGDADTQYF.

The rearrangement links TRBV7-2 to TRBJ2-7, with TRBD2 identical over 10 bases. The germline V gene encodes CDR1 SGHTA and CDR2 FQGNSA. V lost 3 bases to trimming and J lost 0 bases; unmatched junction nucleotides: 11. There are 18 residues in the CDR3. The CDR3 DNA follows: TGTGCCAGCAGCTTTGTGGGACTAGCGAAGGGGAGCTCCTACGAGCAGTACTTC. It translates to CASSFVGLAKGSSYEQYF.

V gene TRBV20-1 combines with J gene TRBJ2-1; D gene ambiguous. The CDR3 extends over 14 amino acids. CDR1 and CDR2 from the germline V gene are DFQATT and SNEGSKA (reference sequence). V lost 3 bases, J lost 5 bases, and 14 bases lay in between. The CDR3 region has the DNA TGCAGTGCTAGGGTCCGCTCCTATCACAATGAGCAGTTCTTC. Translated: CSARVRSYHNEQFF.

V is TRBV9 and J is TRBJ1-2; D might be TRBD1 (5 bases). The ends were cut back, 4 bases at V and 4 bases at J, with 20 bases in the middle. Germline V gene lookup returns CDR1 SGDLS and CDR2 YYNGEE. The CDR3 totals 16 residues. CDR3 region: CASSQPGLTRGYGYTF. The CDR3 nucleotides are TGTGCCAGCAGCCAACCGGGACTCACACGGGGCTATGGCTACACCTTC.

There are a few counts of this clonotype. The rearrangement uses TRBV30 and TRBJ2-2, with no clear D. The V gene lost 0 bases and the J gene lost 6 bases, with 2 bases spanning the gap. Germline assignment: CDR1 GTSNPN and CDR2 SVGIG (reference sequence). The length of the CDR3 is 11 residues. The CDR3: CAWSVPGELFF. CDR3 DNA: TGTGCCTGGAGTGTTCCCGGGGAGCTGTTTTTT.

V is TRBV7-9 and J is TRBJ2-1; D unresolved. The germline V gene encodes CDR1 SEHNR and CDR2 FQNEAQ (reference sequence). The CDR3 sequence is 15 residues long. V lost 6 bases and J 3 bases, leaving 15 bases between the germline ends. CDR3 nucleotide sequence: TGTGCCAGCAGACCCGACGGAATCCGCTACAATGAGCAGTTCTTC. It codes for CASRPDGIRYNEQFF.

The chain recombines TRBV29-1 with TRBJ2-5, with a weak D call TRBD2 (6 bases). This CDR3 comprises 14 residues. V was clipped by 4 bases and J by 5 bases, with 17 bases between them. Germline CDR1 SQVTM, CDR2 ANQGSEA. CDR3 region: CSVGLVVTGETQYF. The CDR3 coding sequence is TGCAGCGTTGGACTAGTTGTTACTGGGGAGACCCAGTACTTC.

CDR3 sequence: CVVGTYEQYF. CDR3 coding DNA: TGTGTCGTCGGAACCTACGAGCAGTACTTC. The V and J genes are TRBV3-1 and TRBJ2-7; D call uncertain. The CDR3 extends over 10 amino acids. CDR1 and CDR2 from the germline V gene are LGHDT and YNNKEL (reference sequence).